Listed below are T cell receptor beta chains from one sample, sequenced in a study of T cell repertoires in cytomegalovirus infection. TCRdb called the reads again in MiXCR, with one record for every CDR3 protein. The top ten hold approximately 25% of the sample, which has over 150,000 distinct CDR3 sequences, 17% seen once. Sequenced: CD8+ T cells from PBMCs. The receptors stem from a human donor in good health (CMV status not recorded). Some clones in this sample may be carry-over from other donors' samples. The CDR3 runs from the conserved cysteine through the conserved F or W. Fields, in order: CDR3 length, clone size, J gene, D gene, V gene, CDR3 protein, CDR3 DNA. A D gene is named only where the DNA matches it firmly. The size entry is marked missing in some rows and otherwise reads once, few, many or a size class.

>15|NA|TRBJ2-7|TRBD2|TRBV6-1
CASRTGLAGDYEQYF
TGTGCCAGCAGAACCGGACTAGCGGGGGATTACGAGCAGTACTTC
>17|few|TRBJ1-6|NA|TRBV20-1
CSARDRGLSSYNSPLHF
TGCAGTGCTAGAGATCGGGGACTAAGCTCCTATAATTCACCCCTCCACTTT
>13|NA|TRBJ1-5|NA|TRBV28
CASSNREAQPQHF
TGTGCCAGCAGTAACAGGGAAGCCCAGCCCCAGCATTTT
>14|few|TRBJ2-2|NA|TRBV9
CASSTPVGTGELFF
TGTGCCAGCAGCACCCCCGTGGGCACCGGGGAGCTGTTTTTT
>15|few|TRBJ2-7|NA|TRBV20-1
CSAGDRDLFSDEQYF
TGCAGTGCAGGAGACCGAGACCTCTTCTCCGACGAGCAGTACTTC
>18|NA|TRBJ2-1|TRBD2|TRBV29-1
CSVEGLAGASSSYNEQFF
TGCAGCGTTGAAGGCCTAGCGGGGGCCTCTAGCTCCTACAATGAGCAGTTCTTC
>15|NA|TRBJ2-7|TRBD2|TRBV27
CASSPAGGGSYEQYF
TGTGCCAGCAGCCCGGCGGGAGGGGGCAGCTACGAGCAGTACTTC
>13|NA|TRBJ2-5|NA|TRBV7-9
CASSLVVQETQYF
TGTGCCAGCAGCTTAGTGGTCCAAGAGACCCAGTACTTC
>15|few|TRBJ2-5|TRBD1|TRBV20-1
CSAREEQGAGETQYF
TGCAGTGCTAGAGAGGAACAGGGGGCTGGAGAGACCCAGTACTTC
>17|few|TRBJ1-6|TRBD1|TRBV7-2
CASSLLGTGVANSPLHF
TGTGCCAGCAGCTTACTTGGGACAGGGGTAGCAAATTCACCCCTCCACTTT
>16|few|TRBJ2-6|NA|TRBV7-6
CASTPGGFSGANVLTF
TGTGCCAGCACTCCAGGGGGGTTCTCTGGGGCCAACGTCCTGACTTTC
>15|few|TRBJ2-2|TRBD1|TRBV11-1
CASSLPGGVTGELFF
TGTGCCAGCAGCTTACCAGGGGGCGTCACCGGGGAGCTGTTTTTT
>14|few|TRBJ2-7|NA|TRBV7-9
CASARGSQTYEQYF
TGTGCCAGCGCCCGAGGCAGTCAGACCTACGAGCAGTACTTC
>15|many|TRBJ1-2|NA|TRBV7-9
CASSLEGGVSYGYTF
TGTGCCAGCAGCTTAGAGGGGGGCGTTAGCTATGGCTACACCTTC
>13|NA|TRBJ2-7|NA|TRBV28
CASSFVASYEQYF
TGTGCCAGCAGTTTTGTAGCCTCCTACGAGCAGTACTTC
>13|NA|TRBJ2-7|NA|TRBV7-2
CASSLNGRDEQYF
TGTGCCAGCAGCTTAAACGGCAGGGACGAGCAGTACTTC
>15|once|TRBJ2-7|NA|TRBV6-5
CARSYNADRSYEQYF
TGTGCCCGCAGTTATAACGCCGATCGATCCTACGAGCAGTACTTC
>14|NA|TRBJ2-1|NA|TRBV9
CASSVAWRKNEQFF
TGTGCCAGCAGCGTAGCTTGGAGGAAGAATGAGCAGTTCTTC
>14|NA|TRBJ2-7|NA|TRBV4-1
CASSQDQEIYEQYF
TGCGCCAGCAGCCAAGATCAGGAGATCTACGAGCAGTACTTC
>13|many|TRBJ1-2|NA|TRBV12-3/TRBV12-4
CASSLGGLDGYTF
TGTGCCAGCAGTTTAGGGGGGCTTGACGGCTACACCTTC
>17|few|TRBJ2-6|NA|TRBV6-2/TRBV6-3
CASSPGGFRSGANVLTF
TGTGCCAGCAGCCCCGGGGGTTTCCGCTCTGGGGCCAACGTCCTGACTTTC
>18|few|TRBJ1-5|NA|TRBV15
CATSRFTGTSNSNQPQHF
TGTGCCACCAGCAGGTTTACAGGGACCTCCAATAGCAATCAGCCCCAGCATTTT
>17|few|TRBJ2-1|TRBD2|TRBV6-2/TRBV6-3
CASSHRKAGSSYNEQFF
TGTGCCAGCAGCCACCGCAAAGCGGGAAGCTCCTACAATGAGCAGTTCTTC
>16|many|TRBJ2-5|TRBD2|TRBV7-2
CASSFSGGGPERTQYF
TGTGCCAGCAGCTTTAGCGGGGGGGGACCAGAGCGGACCCAGTACTTC
>15|few|TRBJ2-1|TRBD2|TRBV29-1
CSVEGGGGEFDEQFF
TGCAGCGTTGAAGGGGGCGGGGGGGAATTCGATGAGCAGTTCTTC
>17|NA|TRBJ2-1|NA|TRBV11-2
CASSLRLGEGEYNEQFF
TGTGCCAGCAGCTTACGGCTCGGGGAAGGGGAGTACAATGAGCAGTTCTTC
>14|NA|TRBJ2-4|TRBD2|TRBV15
CATGTSGDISIQYF
TGTGCCACCGGGACTAGCGGGGATATTAGCATTCAGTACTTC
>15|NA|TRBJ1-5|TRBD1|TRBV7-2
CASSFRDRLQQPQHF
TGTGCCAGCAGCTTCCGGGACAGGCTCCAGCAGCCCCAGCATTTT
>17|many|TRBJ2-3|TRBD2|TRBV7-2
CASSFKAGGRGTDTQYF
TGTGCCAGCAGCTTTAAAGCGGGGGGGCGCGGCACAGATACGCAGTATTTT
>15|NA|TRBJ1-1|NA|TRBV12-3/TRBV12-4
CASSSPLDWNTEAFF
TGTGCCAGCAGTTCCCCCCTGGACTGGAACACTGAAGCTTTCTTT
>13|NA|TRBJ2-3|NA|TRBV2
CAELPGVVDTQYF
TGTGCCGAACTCCCGGGGGTGGTAGATACGCAGTATTTT
>14|NA|TRBJ1-1|NA|TRBV19
CASSISGADTEAFF
TGTGCCAGTAGTATTTCGGGGGCCGACACTGAAGCTTTCTTT
>15|NA|TRBJ2-3|NA|TRBV7-6
CASSLRGDSTDTQYF
TGTGCCAGCAGCTTAAGAGGGGACAGCACAGATACGCAGTATTTT
>14|NA|TRBJ1-2|NA|TRBV9
CASSVEGAGAGYTF
TGTGCCAGCAGCGTAGAAGGGGCAGGGGCTGGCTACACCTTC
>13|NA|TRBJ2-2|NA|TRBV2
CASSKGLDGELFF
TGTGCCAGCAGTAAAGGGCTCGACGGGGAGCTGTTTTTT
>14|few|TRBJ2-7|NA|TRBV7-7
CASSRDLGSYEQYF
TGTGCTAGCAGCCGGGATCTGGGCTCTTACGAGCAGTACTTC
>14|few|TRBJ2-2|TRBD1|TRBV12-3/TRBV12-4
CASSTGGRAGELFF
TGTGCCAGCAGCACAGGGGGACGGGCCGGGGAGCTGTTTTTT
>15|NA|TRBJ2-1|NA|TRBV11-2
CASSQQQHRANEQFF
TGTGCCAGCAGCCAACAGCAGCATAGGGCGAATGAGCAGTTCTTC
>16|NA|TRBJ1-6|TRBD1|TRBV5-6
CASSLLGQVRNSPLHF
TGTGCCAGCAGCTTGCTGGGACAGGTCAGGAATTCACCCCTCCACTTT
>17|NA|TRBJ1-2|TRBD1|TRBV2
CASSGSRDRGSFDGYTF
TGTGCCAGCAGTGGCTCCCGGGACAGGGGGTCTTTCGATGGCTACACCTTC
>15|NA|TRBJ2-5|TRBD2|TRBV20-1
CSARKEAGGRETQYF
TGCAGTGCTAGAAAGGAGGCGGGGGGGAGGGAGACCCAGTACTTC
>13|few|TRBJ2-3|NA|TRBV28
CASSSGSTDTQYF
TGTGCCAGCAGTTCAGGGAGCACAGATACGCAGTATTTT
>16|few|TRBJ1-6|NA|TRBV7-9
CASSLVSGQPNSPLHF
TGTGCCAGCAGCTTAGTTTCCGGACAGCCCAATTCACCCCTCCACTTT
>16|few|TRBJ2-7|NA|TRBV7-8
CASSNNRQAPANEQYF
TGTGCCAGCAGCAACAACCGACAGGCTCCCGCAAATGAGCAGTACTTC
>14|NA|TRBJ2-1|NA|TRBV27
CASRDTSSYNEQFF
TGTGCCAGCAGGGACACGAGCTCCTACAATGAGCAGTTCTTC
>18|NA|TRBJ2-7|TRBD2|TRBV7-9
CASSSTLLLGGSSYEQYF
TGTGCCAGCAGCTCAACCCTTTTGCTCGGGGGGTCCTCCTACGAGCAGTACTTC
>15|few|TRBJ2-1|NA|TRBV7-9
CASSSTDRAINEQFF
TGTGCCAGCAGCTCTACGGACAGAGCTATCAATGAGCAGTTCTTC
>13|NA|TRBJ1-2|TRBD1|TRBV20-1
CSAWTGGNVGYTF
TGCAGTGCTTGGACAGGGGGCAACGTAGGCTACACCTTC
>13|few|TRBJ2-1|NA|TRBV4-3
CASSQDLGYEQFF
TGCGCCAGCAGCCAAGATTTGGGGTACGAGCAGTTCTTC
>15|few|TRBJ2-3|NA|TRBV7-8
CASRPTRIFTDTQYF
TGTGCCAGCAGACCGACTAGAATTTTCACAGATACGCAGTATTTT
>15|NA|TRBJ2-1|TRBD1|TRBV24-1
CATGTRTGVNNEQFF
TGTGCCACCGGGACACGGACAGGGGTAAACAATGAGCAGTTCTTC
>12|NA|TRBJ2-2|NA|TRBV29-1
CSWYNSTGELFF
TGCAGCTGGTATAATTCCACCGGGGAGCTGTTTTTT
>15|few|TRBJ1-5|NA|TRBV28
CASSLSRFSNQPQHF
TGTGCCAGCAGTTTATCCAGGTTTAGCAATCAGCCCCAGCATTTT
>17|NA|TRBJ2-3|TRBD1|TRBV23-1
CASSQNPQGQGVDTQYF
TGCGCCAGCAGTCAAAATCCTCAGGGACAGGGAGTAGATACGCAGTATTTT
>17|NA|TRBJ2-7|NA|TRBV7-8
CASSNSPPGRRDYEQYF
TGTGCCAGCAGCAACAGCCCGCCGGGTCGGAGGGACTACGAGCAGTACTTC
>14|NA|TRBJ2-3|NA|TRBV6-5
CASSYPSGPDTQYF
TGTGCCAGCAGTTACCCCTCGGGTCCAGATACGCAGTATTTT
>14|NA|TRBJ1-3|NA|TRBV7-8
CASSLTSFRNTIYF
TGTGCCAGCAGCTTAACGAGTTTTCGAAACACCATATATTTT